Reported below is one T cell receptor (beta chain). This clone has a single count. What this receptor recognizes is not known. Base qualities are not recorded, but no much larger clone differs from it by a single base. This sample is part of a study of shared clonotypes between healthy human individuals (dated by TCRdb to about 2020). At the level of the whole study: The cohort comprised a couple of women and a few men aged 18 to 49 years. For each donor, CD4 naive and CD4 memory were each given three plates, CD8 naive was given two plates, and CD8 memory was given one plate. To estimate repertoire size and how much clonotype sharing occurs between individuals, the study deeply sequenced the blood TCR repertoires of roughly 5 healthy adults. Libraries were prepared and TCR repertoires were sequenced by different laboratories using diverse techniques, in order to increase sequencing depth and limit assay-specific biases. Each donor's leukapheresis produced roughly between about 0.85 and 10 billion PBMCs. Results the study describes overall, beyond this receptor: Larger estimated clonotype richness was generally found for naive subsets than for memory subsets. Because the study included a small number of donors, the genetic and exposure-history diversity represented was limited. Pairwise subsampling led to the expectation that sequencing depth would affect the degree of clonotype sharing among donors. Rarefaction of sorted-subset datasets indicated incomplete sequencing despite the large sequencing depth. Sampling was restricted to blood, and TCR repertoires in tissue are likely to differ from TCR repertoires in blood. Sharing across several donors was observed for approximately 5% of naive CD4, 3% to 3.5% of naive CD8, 2% to 2.5% of memory CD4, and approximately 0.41% of memory CD8 clonotypes. Higher generation probabilities were observed for clonotypes shared by all four sorted-subset donors than for non-shared clonotypes.

Using the deep immunoSEQ assay, TCR CDR3 regions were amplified from genomic DNA by multiplex PCR. Genomic DNA extracted from each cell subset was distributed evenly over all wells of several immunoSEQ 96-well plates, and each plate served as one replicate. For sorted subsets, each replicate PCR was loaded with 200 to 250 ng genomic DNA, equivalent to about 30,000 T cell genomes. The purified libraries were quantified using a Qubit 3.0 fluorometer, sized with a Bioanalyzer 2100, and then quantified again using the KAPA Library Quantification kit. Every immunoSEQ 96-well plate was sequenced on a separate single-read 150-cycle Illumina NextSeq 550 flow cell. Concerning the study's data processing: Because only junctional sequences without quality scores were contained in the immunoSEQ output, filtering matching that applied to full-length reads could not be performed. Sequences were annotated with PyIR, a Python wrapper for IgBLAST v1.9, using IMGT germline references to assign V/J genes and CDR3. Any read was removed if the V/J assignment was weak (E-value above 1e-6), the CDR3 was missing, or the read contained stop codons, out-of-frame junctions, or ambiguous translated residues. V3J clonotypes were defined as sequences sharing the same inferred V gene, J gene, and CDR3 amino acid sequence. Percentage overlap between repertoires was calculated by dividing the number of shared unique clonotypes by the size of the smaller repertoire. RTK rarefaction, the Chao1 estimator, and Recon v2.1 estimates of unobserved clonotypes were used to assess repertoire richness. Generation probabilities for all TCRbeta clonotypes obtained by the gDNA method from four donors were computed using OLGA. TCRdb retrieved this table from immuneACCESS and kept in-frame rearrangements only. Not all clones are present; in checked studies, unresolved V genes account for under half, and no reason is known for the remainder. V, J and clone size reflect that table, while D and trimming were determined from the DNA. This sample lists some 650,000 clones; less than 98% were detected once. The ten largest clones represent approximately 0.057% of the sample.

The germline V gene provides CDR1 MDHEN and CDR2 SYDVKM. V is cut back by 6 bases and J by 5 bases, with 2 bases in the junction unmatched. Reading from cysteine to phenylalanine, the CDR3 counts 12 amino acids. Of all the DNA, just the CDR3 is kept, 36 bases in frame from base 1. The donors were healthy, HIV-negative adults who had no recently reported acute infections or vaccinations. Every donor was a Caucasian adult living in Nashville, Tennessee, USA. CD4+ T cells were enriched by magnetic negative selection; naive cells were then positively selected on CD45RA, and the negative fraction formed the memory subset. After blood collection by leukapheresis, PBMCs were isolated using Ficoll-Histopaque density gradient centrifugation and then cryopreserved in the vapor phase of liquid nitrogen. Analytical flow cytometry was used to check the purity and quantity of each magnetically sorted T cell population. Each sorted fraction had its genomic DNA isolated and then quantified by UV absorbance on a Nanodrop 2000c.

The sequence was obtained from a woman aged 25 to 39 in good health. The sample taken for sequencing was naive CD4+ T cells sorted from blood. In light of the paper, this sample's cell subset or site label describes: CD45RA+ positively selected. The V gene is TRBV28 and the J gene is TRBJ2-7; 9 bases in the junction line up with TRBD2. The nucleotide sequence is given as TGTGCCAGCAGGGAGCGGGGGGACGAGCAGTACTTC. Its protein reads: CASRERGDEQYF.